What follows is one T cell receptor beta chain and its context. In the authors' workflow: Nucleated cell number was recorded as an estimate derived from reference gene primer amplification. The data were produced by immunoSEQ multiplex PCR, yet TCRdb's version contains in-frame clones alone and is incomplete. D and trimming were read from the DNA, whereas the V and J calls and clone size are those reported in that table. Among tens of thousands of clones listed, 70% to 80% were seen once. Membership in each cohort depended on participant-reported clinical history. The germline V gene encodes CDR1 SGHRS and CDR2 YFSETQ. This CDR3 comprises 12 residues. The V end was cut by 4 bases, the J end by 1 base, with 3 bases between. This record comes from a study of blood T cell repertoires in COVID-19.

What was sequenced was PBMCs or T cells enriched from blood (not recorded which). The chain carries TRBV5-1 and TRBJ1-3, with no clear D. The receptor was isolated from a woman aged 45-65 years with acute COVID-19. CDR3 in amino acids: CASSLSGNTIYF. The CDR3 DNA sequence: TGCGCCAGCAGCCTGTCTGGAAACACCATATATTTT.